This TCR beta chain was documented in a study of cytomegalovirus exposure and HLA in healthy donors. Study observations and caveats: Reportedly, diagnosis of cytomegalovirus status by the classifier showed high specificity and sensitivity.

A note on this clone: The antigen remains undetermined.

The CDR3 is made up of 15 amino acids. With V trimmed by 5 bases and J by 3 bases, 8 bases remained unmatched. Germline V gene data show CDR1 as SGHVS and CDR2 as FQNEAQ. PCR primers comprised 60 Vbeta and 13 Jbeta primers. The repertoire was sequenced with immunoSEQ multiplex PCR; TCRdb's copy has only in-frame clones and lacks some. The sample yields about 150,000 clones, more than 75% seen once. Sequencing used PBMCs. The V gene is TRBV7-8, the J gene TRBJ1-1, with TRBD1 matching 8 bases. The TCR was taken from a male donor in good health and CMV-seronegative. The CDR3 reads CASSPTDREYTEAFF. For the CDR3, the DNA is TGTGCCAGCAGCCCAACGGACAGGGAATACACTGAAGCTTTCTTT.